The 5 T cell receptor beta chains listed next were all sequenced from one sample in a study of blood T cell repertoires in COVID-19. The repertoire was sequenced with immunoSEQ multiplex PCR; TCRdb's copy has only in-frame clones and lacks some. The table has approximately 60,000 clones, 86% seen once; the top ten hold roughly 3.2%. Sequenced: peripheral blood. The receptors come from a man aged 50-59 years with active COVID-19.

The rearrangement joins TRBV29-1 to TRBJ2-2, with D tentatively TRBD1 (5 bases). V dropped 6 bases and J dropped 2 bases, with 10 bases sitting between them. The CDR3 covers 13 residues. Germline V CDR1 and CDR2: SQVTM, ANQGSEA. The CDR3 region has the DNA TGCAGCGTCCAGGGTGGTAACACCGGGGAGCTGTTTTTT. As protein: CSVQGGNTGELFF.

The V call is TRBV11-2, the J call TRBJ1-6; 8 nucleotides align to TRBD1. With V trimmed by 5 bases and J by 9 bases, 6 bases remained unmatched. CDR1 is SGHAT, CDR2 FQNNGV, per germline. The CDR3 totals 14 residues. The CDR3 sequence is CASSQDREVSPLHF. DNA of the CDR3: TGTGCCAGCAGCCAGGACAGGGAGGTTTCACCCCTCCACTTT.

The chain links TRBV4-1 to TRBJ1-2; unclear D gene. The CDR3 is 17 amino acids. Germline CDR1 MGHRA, CDR2 YSYEKL. Trimming left V 0 bases short and J 4 bases short, with 18 bases between. CDR3 nucleotides: TGCGCCAGCAGCCAAGATCAGCGGACTGCAAAGAGCTATGGCTACACCTTC. This gives the protein CASSQDQRTAKSYGYTF.

This chain links TRBV6-2 or TRBV6-3 with TRBJ2-1, with TRBD2 matching over 10 bases. The ends lost 6 bases at V and 7 bases at J; junction bases unmatched: 18. The CDR3 is 18 amino acids. Germline CDR1 reads MNHEY; CDR2 reads SVGEGT. The CDR3 sequence is CASSNAPNLAGVGNEQFF. The CDR3 nucleotides read TGTGCCAGCAGCAACGCCCCCAATCTAGCGGGAGTTGGAAATGAGCAGTTCTTC.

This chain uses TRBV15 with TRBJ1-3; no clear D gene. V shed 0 bases and J shed 0 bases, with 9 bases lying between them. The CDR3 is made up of 16 amino acids. The germline V gene encodes CDR1 LNHNV and CDR2 YYDKDF (reference sequence). In DNA, the CDR3 is TGTGCCACCAGCAGAGATTGGGCCAGCTCTGGAAACACCATATATTTT. Translation gives CATSRDWASSGNTIYF.